This T cell receptor (beta chain) was retrieved from a study of regulatory T cells in long-lasting Graves disease. Regarding the study as a whole: Having only a small sample size may have limited accuracy. Persistent disease preferred TRBV28, TRBJ1-2 and TRBJ2-5.

This clonotype was recorded a few times. Antigen specificity is unknown. The TCR beta library used iRepertoire HTBI primers with Arm-PCR amplification of CDR3. TCRdb reprocessed the multiplex PCR reads via MiXCR and lists one record per CDR3 protein. The sample comprises 500,000 or so distinct CDR3 sequences, around 16% of which are singletons, and 25% rests with the top ten. Regarding time point: newly diagnosed GD, antithyroid drugs for less than 3 months. PBMC-extracted RNA yielded the TCR library. The CDR3 totals 16 residues. CDR1 is MDHEN and CDR2 is SYDVKM in the germline V gene. Trimming took 6 bases from V and 7 from J; bases not matched to a gene: 11. These records were also assigned to another study, of T cells in Graves' hyperthyroidism and ophthalmopathy. Turning to that study: Uncontrolled infection, other autoimmune disease, pregnancy or lactation excluded patients. The primer set for the first-round RT-PCR of the TCR CDR3 was HTBI.

The sample was peripheral blood mononuclear cells (PBMCs), taken at new diagnosis, from a patient treated with antithyroid drugs. The chain has TRBV28 and TRBJ2-2; the match to TRBD1 covers 10 bases. The TCR was taken from a woman aged 35-65 years with Graves disease. CDR3 in DNA: TGTGCCAGCAGAGGACAGGGGGACCCCTTTGGCGGGGAGCTGTTTTTT. This sequence encodes CASRGQGDPFGGELFF. The complete variable domain, with remaining parts taken from reference TRBV28 and TRBJ2-2, reads DVKVTQSSRYLVKRTGEKVFLECVQDMDHENMFWYRQDPGLGLRLIYFSYDVKMKEKGDIPEGYSVSREKKERFSLILESASTNQTSMYLCASRGQGDPFGGELFFGEGSRLTVL.